Listed below are T cell receptor beta chains from one sample, sequenced in a study of a mutant IDH1 vaccine in newly diagnosed glioma. The assay was immunoSEQ multiplex PCR, and TCRdb's table has in-frame clones only and misses some. The sample lists about 36,000 clones, more than 90% occurring once. Here the sequenced sample was PBMCs, taken from a glioma patient treated with radiotherapy, temozolomide or both. These receptors all stem from a man aged 18 to 30 with glioma. Both conserved end residues are part of each CDR3. Some rows mark clone size as missing; the rest say once, few, many or name a class of expanded clone.

13	TRBV2	TRBJ2-3	-	CASSGQSTDTQYF
19	TRBV27	TRBJ1-2	-	CASSLRPPQGALAVAGYTF
15	TRBV10-3	TRBJ2-2	-	CAISESDGNTGELFF
15	TRBV7-8	TRBJ1-5	-	CASSPMGRNNQPQHF
15	TRBV4-3	TRBJ1-1	-	CASSQSQHENTEAFF
17	TRBV7-2	TRBJ1-1	-	CASSTTGTGNMGTEAFF
15	TRBV27	TRBJ1-5	-	CASRPRYLGNQPQHF
14	TRBV5-1	TRBJ1-1	once	CASSLELSNTEAFF
14	TRBV4-2	TRBJ2-5	-	CASSQGRGAETQYF
14	TRBV2	TRBJ1-1	once	CASSGLGARSEAFF
13	TRBV2	TRBJ2-7	-	CASSSSPGLEQYF
14	TRBV23-1	TRBJ2-1	-	CASTRGCRVNEQFF
16	TRBV5-6	TRBJ1-4	few	CASSSSRTGGTEKLFF
13	TRBV29-1	TRBJ2-7	-	CSGQTGSSYEQYF
19	TRBV5-8	TRBJ2-1	-	CASSLGLPTSGKAYNEQFF
17	TRBV5-1	TRBJ2-3	-	CASSLDRGPQGADTQYF
16	TRBV9	TRBJ2-3	-	CASSVLQGALTDTQYF